The 9 T cell receptor beta chains listed next were all sequenced from one sample in a study of PD-1 blockade in classical Hodgkin lymphoma. Time point defined: newly diagnosed, previously untreated cHL patient sample. Using immunoSEQ multiplex PCR, the repertoire was profiled, and TCRdb retains in-frame clones only, with some absent. This sample has roughly 34,000 clones, with 90% to 95% found just once. Sequencing used peripheral blood mononuclear cells (PBMCs). These receptor sequences come from a human donor with classical Hodgkin lymphoma.

Regarding this clone: One end of the junction is discordant with germline, which a read error may explain. The gene calls are TRBV5-1 and TRBJ2-4; 9 positions match TRBD2. The germline V gene encodes CDR1 SGHRS and CDR2 YFSETQ. The CDR3 covers 19 residues. The DNA for the CDR3 is TGCGCCAGCAAACCAGCGGGGGGTCCTGCACTACTAGCCAAAAACATTCAGTGCTTC. As protein: CASKPAGGPALLAKNIQCF.

This rearrangement joins TRBV27 to TRBJ1-1; D possibly corresponds to TRBD1 (6 bases). Trimming cost V 6 bases and J 5 bases, with 16 bases left between them. This CDR3 spans 14 amino acids. CDR1 and CDR2 (germline): MNHEY, SMNVEV (reference sequence). For the CDR3, the DNA is TGTGCCAGCAGGATACAGGGTACTTTGACTGAAGCTTTCTTT. Amino acid sequence: CASRIQGTLTEAFF.

The J gene is TRBJ1-2, the V gene TRBV19, with D hard to call. The CDR3 consists of 14 residues. Germline lookup yields CDR1 LNHDA and CDR2 SQIVND (reference sequence). Trimming shortened V by 8 bases and J by 2 bases, and 15 bases separated the two germline ends. The CDR3 spells CASRPLQSNYGYTF. The CDR3 coding sequence is TGTGCCAGTCGGCCCCTTCAGTCAAACTATGGCTACACCTTC.

This chain joins TRBV18 and TRBJ1-1; D perhaps matches TRBD1 (6 bases). From germline, CDR1 is KGHSH and CDR2 LQKENI. Trimming removed 3 bases from V and 3 bases from J, with 11 bases in between. This CDR3 has 14 amino acids. The CDR3 DNA reads as TGTGCCAGCTCACCTCTGCAGGGGCACACTGAAGCTTTCTTT. As protein: CASSPLQGHTEAFF.

This clone has just one count. The J gene is TRBJ2-3, the V gene TRBV7-9, with 8 bases aligning to TRBD1. The V gene's germline CDR1 is SEHNR and CDR2 FQNEAQ (reference sequence). With 7 bases clipped from V and 0 bases from J, the junction kept 9 bases outside the gene matches. The CDR3 is made up of 16 amino acids. The CDR3 protein is CASTKQTGVSTDTQYF. In DNA, the CDR3 is TGTGCCAGCACCAAACAGACAGGGGTTAGCACAGATACGCAGTATTTT.

The rearrangement links TRBV2 to TRBJ2-1, with D uncertain. The CDR3 is 15 residues long. Germline lookup yields CDR1 SNHLY and CDR2 FYNNEI. With 0 bases removed from V and 3 bases from J, the gap between germline ends came to 9 bases. In DNA form, the CDR3 reads TGTGCCAGCAGTGAAGCAGCGTCAGTCTACAATGAGCAGTTCTTC. Translated: CASSEAASVYNEQFF.

The chain joins TRBV2 to TRBJ1-6; 7 bases are a match to TRBD1. Trimming cost V 5 bases and J 7 bases; bases outside gene matches: 5. The CDR3 is 14 residues long. In germline, CDR1 is SNHLY, CDR2 FYNNEI. The CDR3 region has the DNA TGTGCCAGCAGTTCCTTACAGGGGAATTCACCCCTCCACTTT. Translated, it gives CASSSLQGNSPLHF.

V is TRBV6-5 and J is TRBJ1-6, with 8 bases matching TRBD1. The trim removed 6 bases at V and 8 bases at J, leaving 3 bases unmatched. The CDR3 covers 13 residues. Germline V gives CDR1 MNHEY, CDR2 SVGAGI. The CDR3 region has the DNA TGTGCCAGCAGAATGACAGGGGATTCACCCCTCCACTTT. It translates to CASRMTGDSPLHF.

The chain recombines TRBV2 with TRBJ1-1, with unresolved D. The V gene lost 4 bases and the J gene lost 1 base, with 7 bases spanning the gap. The germline V gene encodes CDR1 SNHLY and CDR2 FYNNEI. This CDR3 comprises 13 residues. DNA of the CDR3: TGTGCCAGCAGTGGAGACGGGAACACTGAAGCTTTCTTT. It encodes CASSGDGNTEAFF.